A selection of T cell receptor beta chains follows, all from one sample in a study of yellow fever vaccine responses in identical twins. TCRdb independently ran MiXCR on the RT-PCR reads; one entry per CDR3 protein. The table lists approximately 1,200 distinct CDR3 sequences, about 84% of them singletons. The source material was T cells from blood (PBMCs), unsorted or a sorted subset (not recorded which), sampled before or after yellow fever vaccination (not recorded which). These receptors were collected from a young woman who received the yellow fever vaccine. CDR3s include the opening cysteine and the closing phenylalanine or tryptophan. The D gene is left open where the match is weak. Some rows have no size entry. The others give once, few or many, or a class for an expanded clone.

clone size	D gene	J gene	V gene	CDR3 DNA	CDR3 protein
.	.	TRBJ1-1	TRBV15	TGTGCCACCAGCAGTACCTTGAACACTGAAGCTTTCTTT	CATSSTLNTEAFF
.	.	TRBJ2-3	TRBV19	TGTGCCAGTACCCCAGGGTACACAGATACGCAGTATTTT	CASTPGYTDTQYF
.	TRBD1	TRBJ1-2	TRBV7-2	TGTGCCAGCAGCGCGACAGGGGCGGGTGGCTACACCTTC	CASSATGAGGYTF
.	.	TRBJ1-1	TRBV27	TGTGCCAGCAGTTTTGAGAGGGCCGGGGGCACTGAAGCTTTCTTT	CASSFERAGGTEAFF
.	.	TRBJ2-5	TRBV4-1	TGCGCCAGCAGCCAAGATGGGGGGGGCGGGACCCAGTACTTC	CASSQDGGGGTQYF
.	.	TRBJ2-2	TRBV4-2	TGTGCCAGCAGCCAAGATCTAAGCAGGGAGACCGGGGAGCTGTTTTTT	CASSQDLSRETGELFF
.	TRBD1	TRBJ1-2	TRBV2	TGTGCCAGCAGTCGGACAGGGGCTAACTATGGCTACACCTTC	CASSRTGANYGYTF
.	.	TRBJ2-7	TRBV15	TGTGCCACCAGCCCTACAGACAGAAGCTCCTACGAGCAGTACTTC	CATSPTDRSSYEQYF
.	TRBD2	TRBJ2-1	TRBV7-3	TGTGCCAGCAGCCCCGGGGGGAGGGTGGACGAGCAGTTCTTC	CASSPGGRVDEQFF
.	.	TRBJ2-1	TRBV11-1	TGTGCCAGCAGCAGAGACGGCAGGGGAATCGATGAGCAGTTCTTC	CASSRDGRGIDEQFF
.	.	TRBJ1-1	TRBV20-1	TGCAGTGCTTCTTTGGGACGTGAAGCTTTCTTT	CSASLGREAFF
.	TRBD2	TRBJ2-1	TRBV19	TGTGCCAGTAGTCCCCCCCCAGCGGGGTACAATGAGCAGTTCTTC	CASSPPPAGYNEQFF
.	TRBD1	TRBJ2-7	TRBV7-9	TGTGCCAGCAGCCCTGCAGGGGGTATCGAGCAGTACTTC	CASSPAGGIEQYF
.	.	TRBJ2-5	TRBV20-1	TGCAGTGCTTATTACAGGGAGGAGACCCAGTACTTC	CSAYYREETQYF
.	.	TRBJ2-5	TRBV18	TGTGCCAGCTCACCACCATCAATCCCGGAGACCCAGTACTTC	CASSPPSIPETQYF
.	TRBD2	TRBJ2-1	TRBV20-1	TGCAGTACCAGGCGGGGGAGGAATGAGCAGTTCTTC	CSTRRGRNEQFF
.	.	TRBJ2-5	TRBV3-1	TGTGCCAGCAGCCCCCGGGATTTGCAAGAGACCCAGTACTTC	CASSPRDLQETQYF
.	TRBD1	TRBJ1-1	TRBV6-1	TGTGCCAGCAGGGGACAGGAGTCGAGTGAAGCTTTCTTT	CASRGQESSEAFF
.	.	TRBJ1-3	TRBV29-1	TGCAGCGTTGCCGACAGTTACTCTGGAAACACCATATATTTT	CSVADSYSGNTIYF
.	.	TRBJ2-5	TRBV7-9	TGTGCCAGCAGCTTACAGGGGCAGCTGAAACAAGAGACCCAGTACTTC	CASSLQGQLKQETQYF
.	TRBD2	TRBJ2-1	TRBV15	TGTGCCACCAGCACAAGCGGGACCGGCTACAATGAGCAGTTCTTC	CATSTSGTGYNEQFF
.	.	TRBJ2-3	TRBV5-6	TGTGCCAGCAGCTTGTACGGGGCTTTAGATACGCAGTATTTT	CASSLYGALDTQYF
.	TRBD2	TRBJ2-6	TRBV11-2	TGTGCCAGCAGCCCGAGGACTAGCGGGAGTGTATCTGGGGCCAACGTCCTGACTTTC	CASSPRTSGSVSGANVLTF
.	.	TRBJ2-1	TRBV7-6	TGTGCTAGCAGCTTACGGCGGGTTGATGAGCAGTTCTTC	CASSLRRVDEQFF
once	.	TRBJ2-1	TRBV4-1	TGCGCCAGCAGCCAAGATCCCTCGACTCCCTACAATGAGCAGTTCTTC	CASSQDPSTPYNEQFF
.	.	TRBJ1-1	TRBV29-1	TGCAGCGTTGGCGGTGACAGTAGTGCTTTCTTT	CSVGGDSSAFF
.	.	TRBJ2-1	TRBV5-1	TGCGCCAGCAGCTACGGACAGAACTACAATGAGCAGTTCTTC	CASSYGQNYNEQFF
.	TRBD1	TRBJ2-7	TRBV11-1	TGTGCCAGCAGGACAGGGGACTACGAGCAGTACTTC	CASRTGDYEQYF
.	TRBD2	TRBJ2-5	TRBV5-5	TGCGCCAGCAGCCCGCCCAGGGAGGGAGAGACCCAGTACTTC	CASSPPREGETQYF
.	.	TRBJ2-7	TRBV4-3	TGCGCCAGCAGGCTAAACCCACAAGACGTAGCCTACGAGCAGTACTTC	CASRLNPQDVAYEQYF
.	.	TRBJ1-1	TRBV2	TGTGCCAGCAGTGTTGCCAGACTGAACACTGAAGCTTTCTTT	CASSVARLNTEAFF
.	.	TRBJ2-3	TRBV7-7	TGTGCTAGCAGCTTAGACAATACGCAGTATTTT	CASSLDNTQYF
.	TRBD1	TRBJ1-3	TRBV15	TGTGCCACCAGCAGTAGGGACAGGGACTCTGGAAACACCATATATTTT	CATSSRDRDSGNTIYF
.	TRBD2	TRBJ2-2	TRBV11-1	TGTGCCAGCAGGTTCCCGGGACTAGCGGGCACCGGGGAGCTGTTTTTT	CASRFPGLAGTGELFF
.	TRBD2	TRBJ2-7	TRBV28	TGTGCCAGCAGTTTGGGAGGGGTCTACGAGCAGTACTTC	CASSLGGVYEQYF
.	.	TRBJ2-4	TRBV11-3	TGTGCCAGCAGCTTAGATGGCGAAAACATTCAGTACTTC	CASSLDGENIQYF
.	TRBD1	TRBJ2-7	TRBV11-1	TGTGCCAGCAGCTATCGACAGGGGGCCTACGAGCAGTACTTC	CASSYRQGAYEQYF
once	.	TRBJ2-2	TRBV13	TGTGCCAGCAGTCCCGGGACCCTAAACACCGGGGAGCTGTTTTTT	CASSPGTLNTGELFF
.	.	TRBJ2-7	TRBV15	TGTGCCACCAGCAGAGCCGCAGGGAACTACGAGCAGTACTTC	CATSRAAGNYEQYF
.	.	TRBJ2-7	TRBV7-2	TGTGCCAGCAGCTTAGCAGGCAAAAGCTACGAGCAGTACTTC	CASSLAGKSYEQYF
.	TRBD2	TRBJ2-1	TRBV7-3	TGTGCCAGCAGCTTAAGCGGGAGGGCTGACAATGAGCAGTTCTTC	CASSLSGRADNEQFF
.	.	TRBJ2-7	TRBV12-3/TRBV12-4	TGTGCCAGCACCCTATTGGACAATACGATCGGGCAGTACTTC	CASTLLDNTIGQYF
.	.	TRBJ1-1	TRBV5-1	TGCGCCAGAAGCGTCGGGATGAACACTGAAGCTTTCTTT	CARSVGMNTEAFF
.	.	TRBJ2-4	TRBV5-4	TGTGCCAGCAGCTTGCAGTCCGACCTAACCAAAAACATTCAGTACTTC	CASSLQSDLTKNIQYF
.	.	TRBJ2-1	TRBV10-3	TGTGCCATCAGTGAGTCCAACAGCGGAAATGAGCAGTTCTTC	CAISESNSGNEQFF
.	TRBD2	TRBJ2-7	TRBV11-2	TGTGCCAGCAGCGGACGCGGAAGCGGGGGGCCCTACGAGCAGTACTTC	CASSGRGSGGPYEQYF
.	TRBD2	TRBJ2-1	TRBV10-3	TGTGCCATCACAGGACTAGACAATGAGCAGTTCTTC	CAITGLDNEQFF
.	.	TRBJ1-1	TRBV7-9	TGTGCCAGCAGCGTAAACCCCGAAGCTTTCTTT	CASSVNPEAFF